What follows is one T cell receptor (beta chain) and its context. What it binds is not known. The CDR3 is made up of 15 amino acids. V lost 5 bases to trimming and J lost 3 bases; unmatched junction nucleotides: 9. Germline V gene lookup returns CDR1 MNHEY and CDR2 SVGAGI. This entry comes from a study of cytomegalovirus exposure and HLA in healthy donors. General observations from the study: Relative to equally common others, HLA-associated TCR beta chains showed greater clonal expansion in a later analysis. A list of 164 TCR beta chains associated with cytomegalovirus was given. With later analysis, a missense DCLRE1C variant became linked to TCR beta V- and J-gene trimming. It was reported in a later analysis that an Asian-associated ancestry cluster showed fewer N-insertions than the 666-donor mean.

It was with 60 Vbeta and 13 Jbeta primers that the PCR ran. Generated by immunoSEQ multiplex PCR, the TCRdb table keeps only in-frame clones and is missing some. The sample gives 93,000 or so clones, approximately 73% of which show up once; 10% is in the top ten. The origin of this receptor is a young woman in good health and CMV-seropositive. The chain links TRBV6-5 to TRBJ2-7, with TRBD2 matching over 8 bases. The specimen sequenced was PBMCs. CDR3: CASSLVFGGDYEQYF. The CDR3 DNA is TGTGCCAGCAGTCTCGTCTTCGGGGGGGACTACGAGCAGTACTTC.